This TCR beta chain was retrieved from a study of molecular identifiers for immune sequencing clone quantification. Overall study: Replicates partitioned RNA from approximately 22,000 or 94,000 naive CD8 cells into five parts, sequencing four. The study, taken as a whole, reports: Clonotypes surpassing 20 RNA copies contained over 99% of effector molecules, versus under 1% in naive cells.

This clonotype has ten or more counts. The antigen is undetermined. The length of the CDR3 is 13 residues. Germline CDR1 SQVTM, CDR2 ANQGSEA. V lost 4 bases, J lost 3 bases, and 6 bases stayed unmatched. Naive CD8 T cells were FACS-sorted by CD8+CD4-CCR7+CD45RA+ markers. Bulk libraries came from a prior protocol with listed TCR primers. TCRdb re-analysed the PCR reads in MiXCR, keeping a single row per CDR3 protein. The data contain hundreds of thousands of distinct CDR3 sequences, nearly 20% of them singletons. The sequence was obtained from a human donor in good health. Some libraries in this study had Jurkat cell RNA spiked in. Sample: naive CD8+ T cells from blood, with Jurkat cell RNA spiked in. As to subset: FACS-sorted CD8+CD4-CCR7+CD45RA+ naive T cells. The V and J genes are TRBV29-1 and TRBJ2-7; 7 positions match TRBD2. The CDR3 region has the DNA TGCAGCGTTGGGGGGGAGGGCCTCTACGAGCAGTACTTC. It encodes CSVGGEGLYEQYF.